These 11 T cell receptor beta chains were sequenced from one sample in a study of cytomegalovirus exposure and HLA in healthy donors. The PCR used 60 Vbeta and 13 Jbeta primers. Assay: immunoSEQ multiplex PCR; the TCRdb copy retains only in-frame clones and omits some. The sample spans about 47,000 clones; the ten largest clones claim approximately 16%. The source material was PBMCs. All receptors come from a male donor in good health and CMV-seronegative.

The V and J genes are TRBV19 and TRBJ1-6; 7 nucleotides align to TRBD1. Germline V gene lookup returns CDR1 LNHDA and CDR2 SQIVND (reference sequence). Trimming cost V 7 bases and J 7 bases; bases outside gene matches: 7. CDR3 length: 14 residues. CDR3 protein: CASTHGTENSPLHF. In DNA, the CDR3 is TGTGCCAGTACCCATGGGACAGAAAATTCACCCCTCCACTTT.

The rearrangement uses TRBV6-1 and TRBJ2-7; 9 positions match TRBD1. The CDR3 is 15 amino acids. Germline V CDR1 and CDR2: MNHNS, SASEGT. V lost 6 bases to trimming and J lost 4 bases; unmatched junction nucleotides: 10. The CDR3 spells CASRESGTGSYEQYF. The CDR3 DNA follows: TGTGCCAGCAGGGAGTCCGGGACAGGGTCTTACGAGCAGTACTTC.

The chain links TRBV7-6 to TRBJ1-1, with D possibly TRBD1 on 6 matching bases. CDR1 is SGHVS and CDR2 is FNYEAQ in the germline V gene. This CDR3 is 14 amino acids long. V was pared by 1 base and J by 1 base, with 7 bases between. This CDR3 is CASSLGRGNTEAFF. The CDR3 nucleotides read TGTGCCAGCAGCTTAGGCAGGGGGAACACTGAAGCTTTCTTT.

The chain uses TRBV6-1 and TRBJ1-5; D unresolved. The CDR3 is 13 amino acids. Germline V CDR1 and CDR2: MNHNS, SASEGT. V gave up 6 bases and J gave up 3 bases, with 9 bases separating them. CDR3 loop: CASSYELNQPQHF. Written as DNA, the CDR3 is TGTGCCAGCAGCTACGAACTCAATCAGCCCCAGCATTTT.

The chain is built from TRBV30 and TRBJ1-1; 10 nucleotides line up with TRBD1. The CDR3 length is 13 residues. V trimming: 3 bases; J trimming: 11 bases; junction bases outside the gene matches: 9. Germline loops: CDR1 GTSNPN, CDR2 SVGIG (reference sequence). DNA of the CDR3: TGTGCCTGGAGCGGACAGGGGGTTTTTACGGCTTTCTTT. It translates to CAWSGQGVFTAFF.

This chain links TRBV25-1 with TRBJ1-2; TRBD1 aligns across 10 bases. The CDR3 covers 17 residues. J was trimmed by 8 bases and V by 3 bases; bases with no gene match: 15. Per germline, CDR1 MGHDK and CDR2 SYGVNS. The CDR3 DNA reads as TGTGCCAGCAGTGATACAAGACAGGGGGCCCAGAAAACGGGCTACACCTTC. Its translation is CASSDTRQGAQKTGYTF.

CDR3 sequence reads: CASSLYGAEAFF. The CDR3 region has the DNA TGTGCCAGCAGCTTGTACGGGGCTGAAGCTTTCTTT. This chain links TRBV5-4 with TRBJ1-1; D not resolved. The length of the CDR3 is 12 residues. Germline CDR1 is SGHNT and CDR2 is YYREEE (reference sequence). Trimming took off 1 base at V and 6 bases at J, with 7 bases between the two ends.

The chain combines TRBV18 with TRBJ1-1; possibly TRBD1 for D (6 bases). Germline lookup yields CDR1 KGHSH and CDR2 LQKENI. With 2 bases removed from V and 2 bases from J, the gap between germline ends came to 12 bases. The CDR3 is 15 residues long. CDR3 in amino acids: CASSPIKQGNTEAFF. DNA for the CDR3: TGTGCCAGCTCACCAATTAAACAGGGAAACACTGAAGCTTTCTTT.

The chain links TRBV25-1 to TRBJ2-5, with D hard to call. Germline V lookup: CDR1 MGHDK, CDR2 SYGVNS. Trimming stripped 1 base from V and 4 bases from J, with 4 bases between. The CDR3 loop spans 12 amino acids. The CDR3, as DNA: TGTGCCAGCAGTGAATCATTAGAGACCCAGTACTTC. As protein: CASSESLETQYF.

J is TRBJ2-7 and V is TRBV6-6; D may be TRBD2 (6 bases). Trimming left V 6 bases short and J 3 bases short, with 15 bases between. Germline V gene lookup returns CDR1 MNHNY and CDR2 SVGAGI (reference sequence). The CDR3 contains 14 residues. CDR3 amino acids: CASSGSSEIYEQYF. The CDR3 bases are TGTGCCAGCAGCGGGTCTAGCGAAATCTACGAGCAGTACTTC.

This chain joins TRBV29-1 and TRBJ1-1; 7 bases are a match to TRBD1. This CDR3 comprises 14 residues. Trimming removed 6 bases from V and 0 bases from J; junction bases left unmatched: 7. Germline V gene sequence: CDR1 SQVTM, CDR2 ANQGSEA. The chain's CDR3 is CSVRLGQMNTEAFF. Written as DNA, the CDR3 is TGCAGCGTGAGGCTGGGACAGATGAACACTGAAGCTTTCTTT.